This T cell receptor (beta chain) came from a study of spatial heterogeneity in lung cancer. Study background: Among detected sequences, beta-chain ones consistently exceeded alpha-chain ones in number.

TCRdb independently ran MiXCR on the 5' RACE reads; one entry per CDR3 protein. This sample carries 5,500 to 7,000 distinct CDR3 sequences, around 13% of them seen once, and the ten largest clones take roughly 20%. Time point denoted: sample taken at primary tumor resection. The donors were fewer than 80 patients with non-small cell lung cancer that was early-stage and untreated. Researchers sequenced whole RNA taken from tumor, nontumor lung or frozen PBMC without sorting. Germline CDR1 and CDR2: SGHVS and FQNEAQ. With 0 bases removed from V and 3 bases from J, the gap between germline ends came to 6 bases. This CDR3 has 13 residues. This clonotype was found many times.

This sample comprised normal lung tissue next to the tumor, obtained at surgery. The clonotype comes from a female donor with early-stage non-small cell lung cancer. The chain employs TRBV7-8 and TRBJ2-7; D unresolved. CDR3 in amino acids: CASSLAPNYEQYV. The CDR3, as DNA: TGTGCCAGCAGCTTAGCTCCTAACTACGAGCAGTACGTC.